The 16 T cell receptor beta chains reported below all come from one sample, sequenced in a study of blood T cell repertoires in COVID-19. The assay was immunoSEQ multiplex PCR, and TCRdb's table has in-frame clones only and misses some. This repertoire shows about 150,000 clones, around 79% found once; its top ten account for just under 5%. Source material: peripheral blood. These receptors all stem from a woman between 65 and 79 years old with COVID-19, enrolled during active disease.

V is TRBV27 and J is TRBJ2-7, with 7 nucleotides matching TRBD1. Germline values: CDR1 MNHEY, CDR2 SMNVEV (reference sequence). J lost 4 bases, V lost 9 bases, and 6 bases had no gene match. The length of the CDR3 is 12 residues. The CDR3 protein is CASRQGAYEQYF. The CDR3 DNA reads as TGTGCCAGTAGACAGGGAGCATACGAGCAGTACTTC.

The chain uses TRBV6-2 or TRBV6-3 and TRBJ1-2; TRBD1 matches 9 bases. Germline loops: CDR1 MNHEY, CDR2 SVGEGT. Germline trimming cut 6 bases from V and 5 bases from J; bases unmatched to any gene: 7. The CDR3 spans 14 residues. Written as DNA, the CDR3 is TGTGCCAGCAGCACCTCACAGGGGGCTTATGGCTACACCTTC. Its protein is CASSTSQGAYGYTF.

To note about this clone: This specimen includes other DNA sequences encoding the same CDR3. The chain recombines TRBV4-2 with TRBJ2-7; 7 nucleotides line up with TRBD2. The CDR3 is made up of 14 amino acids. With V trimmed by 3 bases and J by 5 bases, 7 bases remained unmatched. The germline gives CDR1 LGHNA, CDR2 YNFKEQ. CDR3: CASSQGSGGDEQYF. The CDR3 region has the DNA TGTGCCAGCAGCCAGGGATCGGGGGGAGACGAGCAGTACTTC.

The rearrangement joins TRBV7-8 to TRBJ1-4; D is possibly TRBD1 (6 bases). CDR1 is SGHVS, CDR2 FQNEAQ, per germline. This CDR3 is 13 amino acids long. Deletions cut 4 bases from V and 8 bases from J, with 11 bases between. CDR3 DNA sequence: TGTGCCAGCAGCTCACAGGGTAGGGAAAAACTGTTTTTT. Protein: CASSSQGREKLFF. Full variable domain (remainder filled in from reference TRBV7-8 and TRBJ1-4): GAGVSQSPRYKVAKRGQDVALRCDPISGHVSLFWYQQALGQGPEFLTYFQNEAQLDKSGLPSDRFFAERPEGSVSTLKIQRTQQEDSAVYLCASSSQGREKLFFGSGTQLSVL.

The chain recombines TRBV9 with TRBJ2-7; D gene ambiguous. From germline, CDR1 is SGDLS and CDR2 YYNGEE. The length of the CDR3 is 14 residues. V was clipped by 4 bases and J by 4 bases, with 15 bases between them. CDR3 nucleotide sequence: TGTGCCAGCAGCCCGCGCCAAAATCATTACGAGCAGTACTTC. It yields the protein CASSPRQNHYEQYF.

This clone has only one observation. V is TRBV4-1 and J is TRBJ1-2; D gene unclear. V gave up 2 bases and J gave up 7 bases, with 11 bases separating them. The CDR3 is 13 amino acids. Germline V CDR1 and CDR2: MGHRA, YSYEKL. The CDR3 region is CASSQPLLVGYTF. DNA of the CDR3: TGCGCCAGCAGCCAACCACTTTTGGTTGGCTACACCTTC.

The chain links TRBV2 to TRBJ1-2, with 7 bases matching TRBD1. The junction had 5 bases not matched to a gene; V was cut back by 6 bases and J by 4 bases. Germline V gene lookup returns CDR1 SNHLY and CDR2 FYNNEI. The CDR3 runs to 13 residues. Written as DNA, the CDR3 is TGTGCCAGCAGAGACAGGGAACCCTATGGCTACACCTTC. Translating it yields CASRDREPYGYTF.

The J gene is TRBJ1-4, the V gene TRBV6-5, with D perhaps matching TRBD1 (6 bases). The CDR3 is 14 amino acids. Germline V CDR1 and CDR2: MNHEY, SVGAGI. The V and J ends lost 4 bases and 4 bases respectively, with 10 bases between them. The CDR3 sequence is CASSSDSLNEKLFF. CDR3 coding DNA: TGTGCCAGCAGTTCGGACAGCCTTAATGAAAAACTGTTTTTT.

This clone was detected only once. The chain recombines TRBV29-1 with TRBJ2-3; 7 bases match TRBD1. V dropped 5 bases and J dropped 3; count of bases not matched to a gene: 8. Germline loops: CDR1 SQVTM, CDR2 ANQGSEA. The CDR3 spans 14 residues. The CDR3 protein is CSVPEGTETDTQYF. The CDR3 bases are TGCAGCGTTCCTGAAGGGACAGAGACAGATACGCAGTATTTT.

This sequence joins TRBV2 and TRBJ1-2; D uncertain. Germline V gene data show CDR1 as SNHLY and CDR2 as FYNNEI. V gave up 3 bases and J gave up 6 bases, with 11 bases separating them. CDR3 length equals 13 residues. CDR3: CASSEGRIDGYTF. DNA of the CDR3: TGTGCCAGCAGTGAGGGCAGAATAGATGGCTACACCTTC.

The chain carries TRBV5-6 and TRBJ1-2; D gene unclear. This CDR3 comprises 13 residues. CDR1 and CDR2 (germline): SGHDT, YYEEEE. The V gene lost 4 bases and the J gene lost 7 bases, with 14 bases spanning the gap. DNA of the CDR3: TGTGCCAGCAGCCTTGGGAGGGCAGCTGGCTACACCTTC. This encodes CASSLGRAAGYTF.

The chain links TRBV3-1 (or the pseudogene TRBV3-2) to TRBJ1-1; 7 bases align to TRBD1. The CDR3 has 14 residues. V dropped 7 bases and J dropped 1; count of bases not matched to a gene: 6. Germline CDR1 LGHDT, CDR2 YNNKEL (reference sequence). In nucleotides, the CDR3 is TGTGCCAGCATCTCGACAGGGCAGAACACTGAAGCTTTCTTT. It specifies CASISTGQNTEAFF.

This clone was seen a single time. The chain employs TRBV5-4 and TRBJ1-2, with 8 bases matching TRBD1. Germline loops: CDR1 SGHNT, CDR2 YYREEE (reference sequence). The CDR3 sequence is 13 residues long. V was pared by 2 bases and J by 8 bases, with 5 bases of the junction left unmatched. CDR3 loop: CASSFRGRKGYTF. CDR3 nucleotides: TGTGCCAGCAGCTTCAGGGGGCGGAAGGGCTACACCTTC.

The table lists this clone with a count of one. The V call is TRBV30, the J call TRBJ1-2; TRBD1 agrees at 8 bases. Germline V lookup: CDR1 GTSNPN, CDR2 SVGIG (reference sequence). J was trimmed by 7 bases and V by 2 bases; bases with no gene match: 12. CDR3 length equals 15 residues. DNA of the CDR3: TGTGCCTGGAGTATGCTCAGGGGGCAGATTAGTGGCTACACCTTC. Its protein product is CAWSMLRGQISGYTF.

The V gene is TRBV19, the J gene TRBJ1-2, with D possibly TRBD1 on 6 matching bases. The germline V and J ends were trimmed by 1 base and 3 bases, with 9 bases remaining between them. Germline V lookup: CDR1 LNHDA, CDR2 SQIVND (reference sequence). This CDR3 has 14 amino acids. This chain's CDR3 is CASSIAQGDYGYTF. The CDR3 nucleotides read TGTGCCAGTAGTATAGCACAGGGAGACTATGGCTACACCTTC.

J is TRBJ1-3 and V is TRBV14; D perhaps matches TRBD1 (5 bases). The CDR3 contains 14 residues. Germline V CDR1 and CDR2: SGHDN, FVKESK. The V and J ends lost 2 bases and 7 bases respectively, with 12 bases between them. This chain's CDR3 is CASSQSQGRNTIYF. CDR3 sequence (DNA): TGTGCCAGCAGCCAATCCCAGGGAAGGAACACCATATATTTT. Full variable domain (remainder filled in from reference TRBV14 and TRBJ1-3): EAGVTQFPSHSVIEKGQTVTLRCDPISGHDNLYWYRRVMGKEIKFLLHFVKESKQDESGMPNNRFLAERTGGTYSTLKVQPAELEDSGVYFCASSQSQGRNTIYFGEGSWLTVV.